This TCR beta chain originates from a study of T cell clonality in common variable immunodeficiency. Whole-study findings and limits: Fewer deletions and N-nucleotide insertions were reportedly seen in common variable immunodeficiency TCR beta sequences.

Only in-frame clones appear in the TCRdb table, and some are missing; sequencing was by immunoSEQ multiplex PCR. The data show tens of thousands of clones, none appearing only once, with roughly 6% held by the ten largest. The CDR3 runs 14 residues. Trimming at V came to 6 bases and at J to 2 bases, leaving 3 bases not matched to a gene. From germline, CDR1 is LNHDA and CDR2 SQIVND (reference sequence). This clone was recorded at least ten times. Its antigen is undetermined. The read terminates 3 residues ahead of where the CDR3 ends, so the germline J gene completes it. Each donor provided roughly 4.5 to 8 ml of heparinized whole blood.

Sequencing was performed on peripheral blood mononuclear cells. This chain joins TRBV19 and TRBJ2-5; 10 nucleotides align to TRBD1. This receptor was identified in a human donor with common variable immunodeficiency. The CDR3: CASSRTGGQETQYF. The sequenced CDR3 bases are TGTGCCAGTAGCCGGACAGGGGGGCAAGAGACC. Based on the CDR3 plus reference TRBV19 and TRBJ2-5, the full variable domain is DGGITQSPKYLFRKEGQNVTLSCEQNLNHDAMYWYRQDPGQGLRLIYYSQIVNDFQKGDIAEGYSVSREKKESFPLTVTSAQKNPTAFYLCASSRTGGQETQYFGPGTRLLVL.